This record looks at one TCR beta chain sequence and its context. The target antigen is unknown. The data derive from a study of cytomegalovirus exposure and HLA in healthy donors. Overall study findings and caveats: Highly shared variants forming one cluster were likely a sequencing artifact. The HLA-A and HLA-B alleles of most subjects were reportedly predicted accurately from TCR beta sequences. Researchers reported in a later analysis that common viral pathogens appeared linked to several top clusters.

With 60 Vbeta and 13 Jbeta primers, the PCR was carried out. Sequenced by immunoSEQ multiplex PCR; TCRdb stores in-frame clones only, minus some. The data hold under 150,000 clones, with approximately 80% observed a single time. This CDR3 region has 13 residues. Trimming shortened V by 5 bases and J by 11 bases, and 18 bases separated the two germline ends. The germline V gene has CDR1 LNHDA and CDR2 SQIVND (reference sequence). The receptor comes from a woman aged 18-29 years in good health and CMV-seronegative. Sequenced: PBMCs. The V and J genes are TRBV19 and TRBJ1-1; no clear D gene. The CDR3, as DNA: TGTGCCAGTAGTTACAGTCCGGAGGACGGCGCTTTCTTT. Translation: CASSYSPEDGAFF.